This T cell receptor beta chain was obtained from a study of T cell repertoires in cytomegalovirus infection. There are a few counts of this clonotype. Its target is not known. TCRdb re-derived calls from the reads in MiXCR, one entry per CDR3 protein. The sample lists about 150,000 distinct CDR3 sequences; approximately 30% were seen once. The J segment lost 2 bases and the V segment lost 6 bases, leaving 5 bases of the junction unmatched. The CDR3 is 14 amino acids. The source is a human donor in good health (CMV status not recorded). Some clones in this sample may be carry-over from other donors' samples. The source material was CD8+ T cells from cultured PBMCs, sampled from culture after CMV antigen stimulation. The V and J genes are TRBV12-3 or TRBV12-4 and TRBJ2-3, with TRBD1 matching over 7 bases. CDR3 in DNA: TGTGCCAGCAGAAAGACAGGGAACACAGATACGCAGTATTTT. It translates to CASRKTGNTDTQYF.